The entry below describes one T cell receptor (beta chain). Its antigen is undetermined. Cells were CD45RO-negative CD62L-positive naive CD4 T cells sorted from PBMCs. The data stem from a study of human versus mouse CDR3 diversity and MHC coevolution. Broader study findings: Most of the three human donors had the lowest clonal inequality.

Method: immunoSEQ multiplex PCR; TCRdb's copy keeps in-frame clones and lacks some. This table has about 81,000 clones, over 85% appearing once. This CDR3 is 19 amino acids long. Germline CDR1 reads LGHNA; CDR2 reads YSLEER. J lost 4 bases, V lost 0 bases, and 14 bases had no gene match. V gene TRBV4-3 combines with J gene TRBJ1-2; 10 bases are a match to TRBD1. Sequenced: naive CD4+ T cells from blood. Indicated subset: CD45RO-negative CD62L-positive naive CD4 T cells. The receptor was isolated from a person aged 25 to 69 in good health. CDR3 coding DNA: TGCGCCAGCAGCCAAGACCCACCGGGACAGGGGTCGTTGGTCTATGGCTACACCTTC. It translates to CASSQDPPGQGSLVYGYTF.